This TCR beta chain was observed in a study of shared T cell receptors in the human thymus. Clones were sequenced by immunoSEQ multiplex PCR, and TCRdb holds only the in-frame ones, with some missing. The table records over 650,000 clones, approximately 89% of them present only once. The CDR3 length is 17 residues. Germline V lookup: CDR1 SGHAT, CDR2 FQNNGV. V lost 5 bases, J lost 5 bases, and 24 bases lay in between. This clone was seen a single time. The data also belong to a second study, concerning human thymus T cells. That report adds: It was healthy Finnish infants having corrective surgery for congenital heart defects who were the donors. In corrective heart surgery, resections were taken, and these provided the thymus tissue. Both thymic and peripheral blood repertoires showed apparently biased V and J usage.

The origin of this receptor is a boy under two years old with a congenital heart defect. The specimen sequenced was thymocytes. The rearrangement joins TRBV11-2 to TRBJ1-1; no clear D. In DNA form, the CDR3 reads TGTGCCAGCAGCGCCCGAGATTATCGGAAACCGGGGACTGAAGCTTTCTTT. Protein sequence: CASSARDYRKPGTEAFF.